The clone carrying this TCR beta chain appeared many times. Its antigen is as yet unknown. The record originates from a study of CD8+CD57+ T cells in acquired aplastic anemia. For the study at large: As sequenced from healthy donors, CD4+ cells averaged roughly 9.9 million reads.

The germline V gene has CDR1 ENHRY and CDR2 SYGVKD. The V end lost 6 bases, the J end lost 4 bases, and 20 bases lay between the germline ends. This CDR3 spans 16 amino acids. Genomic DNA constituted the template upon which TCR beta VDJ and CDR3 profiling was performed. TCRdb processed the reads anew with MiXCR; each CDR3 protein has one entry. The table records hundreds of thousands of distinct CDR3 sequences, 65% to 80% of them present only once. Notes on the study in general: Both patients and controls carried the same twenty-nine CD8+ CDR3 sequences. Patients and healthy controls showed no significant CD8+ Simpson's diversity difference.

What was sequenced was sorted CD4+, CD8+, or CD8+CD57+ T cells (not recorded which) from PBMCs. V is TRBV10-3 and J is TRBJ2-3; weak D call: TRBD2 (5 bases). The clonotype was recovered from a human donor in good health, serving as a control. The CDR3 nucleotides read TGTGCCATCAGAGATAGAACAAAAGAAGCGGCAGATACGCAGTATTTT. Protein sequence: CAIRDRTKEAADTQYF.